This T cell receptor (beta chain) stems from a study of blood T cell repertoires in COVID-19. Background on the study: From the United States, Italy and Spain came samples of acute and convalescent COVID-19. Sources were T cells, B-cell-depleted T cells, or PBMCs; the material itself was cDNA or gDNA.

This CDR3 is 14 amino acids long. The ends were cut back, 4 bases at V and 1 base at J, with 9 bases in the middle. CDR1 is SGHRS, CDR2 YFSETQ, per germline. In this sample, this clone turned up a few times. In the authors' workflow: The authors estimated nucleated cell counts from reference gene primer amplification. TCRdb's copy holds only in-frame clones and misses some; the assay was immunoSEQ multiplex PCR. From that table come the V and J calls and clone size; the DNA was used to work out D and trimming. The sample carries 130,000 to 150,000 clones, roughly 89% recorded once. Sample: peripheral blood. The chain uses TRBV5-1 and TRBJ1-5; D perhaps matches TRBD1 (5 bases). The TCR was taken from a woman aged 45-65 years with acute or convalescent COVID-19. The CDR3: CASSPGQSNQPQHF. The CDR3 DNA follows: TGCGCCAGCAGCCCCGGACAAAGCAATCAGCCCCAGCATTTT.